The T cell receptor (beta chain) under discussion was sequenced for a study of shared clonotypes between healthy human individuals. In the study overall: Each donor's CD4 naive and CD4 memory cells filled three plates apiece, CD8 naive two, and CD8 memory one. Overall study findings and caveats: Unshared clonotypes carried lower generation probabilities than those common to all four donors.

Sequencing was performed with immunoSEQ multiplex PCR; in TCRdb, only in-frame clones are kept and a portion is missing. This table has about 1 million clones, about 74% appearing once. With regard to this clone: Antigen unknown.

CDR3 length: 18 amino acids. Trimming removed 4 bases from V and 1 base from J; junction bases left unmatched: 13. Germline CDR1 is SEHNR and CDR2 is FQNEAQ (reference sequence). This clonotype originated in a man aged 18 to 29 in good health. This chain links TRBV7-9 with TRBJ2-4; 7 nucleotides line up with TRBD2. The sample taken for sequencing was memory CD4+ T cells sorted from blood. Subset described: CD45RA-negative fraction. Written as DNA, the CDR3 is TGTGCCAGCAGCTCACCCCCTCTAGCGGACGCCGCCAAAAACATTCAGTACTTC. Protein product: CASSSPPLADAAKNIQYF.